This T cell receptor beta chain emerged from a study of cytotoxic CD8 clonotypes in ibrutinib-treated CLL. As for the study in general: Partial responders approximately 25, complete 2; about 12 progressed and some 15 stayed in remission by median roughly 6 years. Each sample contained, on average, almost 260,000 productive templates and 94,082 productive rearrangements.

Sequencing was performed with immunoSEQ multiplex PCR; in TCRdb, only in-frame clones are kept and a portion is missing. The sample holds approximately 32,000 clones, roughly three quarters seen once. PBMCs were cryopreserved, and 1.5 to 2 micrograms of genomic DNA from them went into TCR beta libraries. Trimming stripped 6 bases from V and 5 bases from J, with 20 bases between. The CDR3 is 15 amino acids. Germline V gene data show CDR1 as LNHDA and CDR2 as SQIVND (reference sequence). This TCR derives from a human donor with chronic lymphocytic leukemia. This rearrangement joins TRBV19 to TRBJ2-7; possibly TRBD1 for D (6 bases). The specimen comprised PBMCs, sampled before ibrutinib treatment. The CDR3 nucleotides are TGTGCCAGTAGCTCGCGAGATGGGGGCCCCCACGAGCAGTACTTC. Translated, it gives CASSSRDGGPHEQYF.